The 19 T cell receptor beta chains below all came from one sample that was sequenced in a study of cytomegalovirus exposure and HLA in healthy donors (dated by TCRdb to the late 2010s). Libraries were made using the immunoSEQ multiplex PCR assay. For the multiplex PCR, a mixture combining 60 forward primers for TCR Vbeta segments and 13 reverse primers for TCR Jbeta segments was used. The table comes from immuneACCESS by way of TCRdb, which keeps in-frame sequences with V and J called. Part of the clones is missing from these tables; in studies checked, under half for an unresolved V gene and the rest for unknown reasons. This sample comprises around 150,000 clones, under 70% of them detected only once. Clones ranked in the top ten supply roughly 6% of the sample. Material: PBMCs. Receptors originate from a woman aged 55-69 years in good health and CMV-seronegative.

This clone appeared a few times. V and J are TRBV4-3 and TRBJ1-4; 10 bases match TRBD1. In germline, CDR1 is LGHNA, CDR2 YSLEER. The CDR3 runs to 15 residues. J lost 6 bases, V lost 5 bases, and 6 bases had no gene match. The CDR3: CASSTRTGGDEKLFF. CDR3 nucleotide sequence: TGCGCCAGCAGCACTCGGACAGGGGGGGATGAAAAACTGTTTTTT.

Points on this clone: Other DNA sequences in this specimen translate into the identical CDR3. The chain joins TRBV7-2 to TRBJ2-3, with a weak D call TRBD2 (6 bases). Trimming took 1 base from V and 1 from J, leaving 6 bases between them. Germline V gives CDR1 SGHTA, CDR2 FQGNSA. This CDR3 has 14 residues. The chain's CDR3 is CASSLGLGTDTQYF. The CDR3 DNA is TGTGCCAGCAGCTTAGGACTAGGCACAGATACGCAGTATTTT.

This clone appeared a few times. The gene calls are TRBV21-1 and TRBJ1-2; TRBD1, the table's D call, was not compared with the DNA. TRBV21-1 corresponds to a pseudogene. The CDR3 runs to 13 residues. The CDR3 spells CASSPRQFDGYTF. In DNA form, the CDR3 reads TGTGCCAGCAGCCCCAGGCAGTTTGATGGCTACACCTTC.

This clone was picked up a small number of times. The rearrangement links TRBV4-3 to TRBJ1-3; D gene ambiguous. This CDR3 is built from 14 residues. Trimming left V 6 bases short and J 7 bases short, with 16 bases between. CDR1 and CDR2 from the germline V gene are LGHNA and YSLEER. DNA of the CDR3: TGCGCCAGCAGTCAGGAGGGATACCGGAACACCATATATTTT. Its protein is CASSQEGYRNTIYF.

This chain links TRBV28 with TRBJ2-2; D is possibly TRBD2 (6 bases). CDR3 length: 17 residues. V shed 6 bases and J shed 5 bases, with 22 bases lying between them. Per the germline V gene, CDR1 is MDHEN and CDR2 is SYDVKM. The DNA of the CDR3 is TGTGCCAGCAGGGAGAGCGGGCCGATTCAGGGAACCGGGGAGCTGTTTTTT. As protein: CASRESGPIQGTGELFF. Combining the CDR3 with reference TRBV28 and TRBJ2-2 gives the whole variable domain DVKVTQSSRYLVKRTGEKVFLECVQDMDHENMFWYRQDPGLGLRLIYFSYDVKMKEKGDIPEGYSVSREKKERFSLILESASTNQTSMYLCASRESGPIQGTGELFFGEGSRLTVL.

V usage is TRBV5-1 and J usage is TRBJ2-1, with TRBD2 matching 10 bases. Germline trimming cut 3 bases from V and 8 bases from J; bases unmatched to any gene: 11. Germline assignment: CDR1 SGHRS and CDR2 YFSETQ. The CDR3 covers 16 residues. The CDR3 bases are TGCGCCAGCAGCTGGGGACTAGCGACCGGGATCGATGAGCAGTTCTTC. Its protein is CASSWGLATGIDEQFF. The full variable domain, completed using reference TRBV5-1 and TRBJ2-1, is KAGVTQTPRYLIKTRGQQVTLSCSPISGHRSVSWYQQTPGQGLQFLFEYFSETQRNKGNFPGRFSGRQFSNSRSEMNVSTLELGDSALYLCASSWGLATGIDEQFFGPGTRLTVL.

J is TRBJ2-2 and V is TRBV5-8, with 10 bases matching TRBD2. Trimming took 4 bases from V and 4 from J; bases not matched to a gene: 4. This CDR3 spans 15 amino acids. Germline V lookup: CDR1 SGHTS, CDR2 YDEGEE. CDR3 protein: CASSRTSGVTGELFF. As DNA, the CDR3 is TGTGCCAGCAGCAGGACTAGCGGAGTCACCGGGGAGCTGTTTTTT.

The chain uses TRBV7-3 and TRBJ2-7; the match to TRBD2 covers 8 bases. The CDR3 length is 14 residues. Germline assignment: CDR1 SGHTA and CDR2 FQGTGA. Trimming at V came to 5 bases and at J to 7 bases, leaving 10 bases not matched to a gene. In DNA form, the CDR3 reads TGTGCCAGCAGCGCTACGGGGGGGCCAGGGGAGCAGTACTTC. Translating it yields CASSATGGPGEQYF.

The gene calls are TRBV5-6 and TRBJ2-7; TRBD2 agrees at 8 bases. The CDR3 sequence is 14 residues long. The germline CDR1 and CDR2 sequences are SGHDT and YYEEEE. V was clipped by 4 bases and J by 5 bases; unmatched bases: 8. The CDR3 sequence: CASSPGGGRNEQYF. The DNA of the CDR3 is TGTGCCAGCAGCCCGGGGGGGGGCCGTAACGAGCAGTACTTC.

CDR3 loop: CARSARTATNEKLFF. DNA for the CDR3: TGTGCCAGAAGCGCACGGACAGCAACTAATGAAAAACTGTTTTTT. The chain uses TRBV5-3 and TRBJ1-4, with a tentative D call TRBD1 (6 bases). TRBV5-3 is treated as an ORF (open reading frame) with a function not yet certain. The CDR3 totals 15 residues. V lost 4 bases and J 0 bases, leaving 10 bases between the germline ends.

There are a few counts of this clone. The chain links TRBV5-1 to TRBJ2-3; D possibly corresponds to TRBD2 (6 bases). This CDR3 region has 15 residues. Germline CDR1 and CDR2: SGHRS and YFSETQ. V gave up 0 bases and J gave up 1 base, with 9 bases separating them. The CDR3 nucleotides read TGCGCCAGCAGCTTGGAAGCGGGCCGCACAGATACGCAGTATTTT. This encodes CASSLEAGRTDTQYF.

V and J are TRBV4-3 and TRBJ1-2, with a possible D match to TRBD1 (5 bases). Germline CDR1 is LGHNA and CDR2 is YSLEER. V lost 0 bases and J 4 bases, leaving 12 bases between the germline ends. The CDR3 contains 15 residues. In DNA, the CDR3 is TGCGCCAGCAGCCAAGATCTAACAGGTATCTATGGCTACACCTTC. Residues: CASSQDLTGIYGYTF.

In this sample, this clone turned up once. The V call is TRBV11-3, the J call TRBJ1-3; D gene uncertain. The CDR3 extends over 15 amino acids. The ends were cut back, 5 bases at V and 0 bases at J, with 11 bases in the middle. From germline, CDR1 is SGHNT and CDR2 YENEEA. CDR3 in amino acids: CASSTEGVSGNTIYF. The CDR3 bases are TGTGCCAGCAGCACCGAGGGAGTCTCTGGAAACACCATATATTTT.

This clone turned up a few times. The rearrangement links TRBV6-5 to TRBJ2-3; 7 bases are shared with TRBD1. In germline, CDR1 is MNHEY, CDR2 SVGAGI. J lost 3 bases, V lost 6 bases, and 6 bases had no gene match. This CDR3 spans 14 amino acids. Written as DNA, the CDR3 is TGTGCCAGCAGCCTAGACAGGGCAACAGATACGCAGTATTTT. Protein sequence: CASSLDRATDTQYF.

The chain employs TRBV9 and TRBJ1-2, with 11 bases aligning to TRBD1. The V segment lost 3 bases and the J segment 5 bases; nucleotides outside the gene matches: 6. The CDR3 has 15 residues. CDR1 and CDR2 from the germline V gene are SGDLS and YYNGEE. This CDR3 reads CASSAGTGGSYGYTF. DNA for the CDR3: TGTGCCAGCAGCGCCGGGACAGGGGGATCATATGGCTACACCTTC.

The V gene is TRBV5-8, the J gene TRBJ1-5; 8 bases fit TRBD1. This CDR3 is 16 amino acids long. With 0 bases clipped from V and 4 bases from J, the junction kept 6 bases outside the gene matches. From germline, CDR1 is SGHTS and CDR2 YDEGEE. This chain's CDR3 is CASSLGTGRLNQPQHF. In nucleotides, the CDR3 is TGTGCCAGCAGCTTGGGGACAGGGCGCTTGAATCAGCCCCAGCATTTT.

V and J are TRBV6-1 and TRBJ1-3; possibly TRBD1 for D (6 bases). V shed 7 bases and J shed 1 base, with 14 bases lying between them. The CDR3 contains 15 residues. Germline V lookup: CDR1 MNHNS, CDR2 SASEGT. The CDR3 spells CASIGQGSSGNTIYF. The CDR3 DNA reads TGTGCCAGCATCGGGCAGGGGAGTTCTGGAAACACCATATATTTT.

The rearrangement uses TRBV19 and TRBJ2-3, with 8 bases fitting TRBD1. Germline V gene sequence: CDR1 LNHDA, CDR2 SQIVND (reference sequence). The V segment lost 4 bases and the J segment 2 bases; nucleotides outside the gene matches: 14. The CDR3 is 18 amino acids. The CDR3 region is CASSKLQRTGRNTDTQYF. DNA for the CDR3: TGTGCCAGTAGTAAACTCCAACGGACAGGGAGGAACACAGATACGCAGTATTTT.

The chain carries TRBV5-1 and TRBJ2-3; D is unclear. The CDR3 length is 15 residues. The germline V gene has CDR1 SGHRS and CDR2 YFSETQ. Trimming cost V 0 bases and J 2 bases, with 10 bases left between them. The CDR3 nucleotides are TGCGCCAGCAGCTTGGGCTACCTAGACACAGATACGCAGTATTTT. Translated, it gives CASSLGYLDTDTQYF.